The TCR beta chain under discussion was sequenced for a study of PD-1 blockade in classical Hodgkin lymphoma. Notes on the study in general: Lower baseline TCR diversity was reported for newly diagnosed patients than for healthy donors.

The germline V gene encodes CDR1 SQVTM and CDR2 ANQGSEA. The V end was cut by 2 bases, the J end by 2 bases, with 12 bases between. The CDR3 has 14 residues. Each patient experienced a relapse that followed autologous stem cell transplantation, and brentuximab vedotin exposure varied. As to this clone: Its specificity is unknown.

Sequencing was performed with immunoSEQ multiplex PCR; in TCRdb, only in-frame clones are kept and a portion is missing. The sample has about 94,000 clones, approximately 92% seen once. Here the sequenced sample was peripheral blood mononuclear cells (PBMCs), taken before the second cycle of nivolumab. This TCR was sampled from a human donor with classical Hodgkin lymphoma. This chain connects TRBV29-1 to TRBJ1-2, with D perhaps TRBD1 (5 bases). CDR3 amino acids: CSVEPTGSNYGYTF. CDR3 bases: TGCAGCGTTGAACCAACAGGTTCGAACTATGGCTACACCTTC.